This passage covers 30 T cell receptor beta chains from one sample sequenced in a study of cytomegalovirus exposure and HLA in healthy donors. Primers for the PCR totalled 60 Vbeta and 13 Jbeta. TCRdb's copy holds only in-frame clones and misses some; the assay was immunoSEQ multiplex PCR. Counted here are 130,000 to 150,000 clones, about 74% occurring once; the ten biggest clones make up roughly 4.9%. The material sequenced was PBMCs. The receptors stem from a woman aged 45-59 years in good health and CMV-seronegative.

This clone has only a few counts. V gene TRBV4-1 combines with J gene TRBJ1-1, with D unresolved. This CDR3 contains 14 residues. V dropped 0 bases and J dropped 8 bases, with 13 bases sitting between them. Germline-derived CDR1 and CDR2 are MGHRA and YSYEKL. The CDR3 sequence is CASSQDGSSREAFF. CDR3 nucleotide sequence: TGCGCCAGCAGCCAAGATGGGAGTTCCCGGGAAGCTTTCTTT.

The chain couples TRBV6-5 to TRBJ2-1; 11 bases fit TRBD2. V trimming: 1 base; J trimming: 6 bases; junction bases outside the gene matches: 2. This CDR3 is built from 15 residues. The germline gives CDR1 MNHEY, CDR2 SVGAGI. The CDR3 loop is CASSYLAGGLNEQFF. In nucleotides, the CDR3 is TGTGCCAGCAGTTACTTAGCGGGGGGGCTCAATGAGCAGTTCTTC.

J is TRBJ2-5 and V is TRBV27; the match to TRBD1 covers 9 bases. The junction had 7 bases not matched to a gene; V was cut back by 6 bases and J by 2 bases. CDR1 and CDR2 (germline): MNHEY, SMNVEV (reference sequence). CDR3 size: 15 residues. The CDR3 DNA sequence: TGTGCCAGCAGCCGGGGGGACAGGGAGCAAGAGACCCAGTACTTC. Its protein product is CASSRGDREQETQYF.

V usage is TRBV9 and J usage is TRBJ1-1; no definite D call. Trimming left V 0 bases short and J 7 bases short, with 13 bases between. The CDR3 is 14 amino acids. The V gene's germline CDR1 is SGDLS and CDR2 YYNGEE. CDR3 in amino acids: CASSVGRGGFEAFF. In nucleotides, the CDR3 is TGTGCCAGCAGCGTAGGTCGAGGAGGGTTTGAAGCTTTCTTT.

The CDR3 DNA reads as TGTGCCAGCAGCCCTCGGACAGGGGGAAAAGCTTTCTTT. It translates to CASSPRTGGKAFF. The genes are TRBV11-3 and TRBJ1-1, with TRBD1 matching over 10 bases. The V and J ends lost 5 bases and 9 bases, in that order; junction bases with no gene match: 6. The CDR3 is 13 amino acids. Germline CDR1 SGHNT, CDR2 YENEEA.

The rearrangement joins TRBV19 to TRBJ2-7; no firm D call. The CDR3 is 14 residues long. The V gene's germline CDR1 is LNHDA and CDR2 SQIVND (reference sequence). Trimming removed 6 bases at V and 0 bases at J, with 12 bases between. CDR3 protein: CASSNTYYSYEQYF. The CDR3 nucleotides are TGTGCCAGTAGCAACACTTACTACTCCTACGAGCAGTACTTC.

The chain joins TRBV7-3 to TRBJ2-1; D perhaps matches TRBD2 (7 bases). V was trimmed by 2 bases and J by 2 bases, leaving 13 bases between them. This CDR3 contains 16 residues. Germline V gives CDR1 SGHTA, CDR2 FQGTGA. This CDR3 is CASSLHGGRTYNEQFF. CDR3 coding DNA: TGTGCCAGCAGCTTACACGGGGGGCGAACCTACAATGAGCAGTTCTTC.

This clone has more than one count but fewer than ten. This chain links TRBV2 with TRBJ2-3; D is unclear. The CDR3 is 14 residues long. Deletions cut 7 bases from V and 0 bases from J, with 11 bases between. Germline lookup yields CDR1 SNHLY and CDR2 FYNNEI. CDR3 residues: CASNLAASTDTQYF. In nucleotides, the CDR3 is TGTGCCAGCAATTTAGCTGCGAGCACAGATACGCAGTATTTT.

The chain joins TRBV19 to TRBJ2-1; TRBD1 agrees at 7 bases. J gave up 1 base and V 9 bases, and 6 bases lay outside the gene matches. Germline V lookup: CDR1 LNHDA, CDR2 SQIVND (reference sequence). The CDR3 length is 14 residues. The CDR3 DNA reads TGTGCCAGCGGATCAGGGGGTTCCTACAATGAGCAGTTCTTC. It codes for CASGSGGSYNEQFF.

V is TRBV27 and J is TRBJ1-2, with 12 nucleotides matching TRBD1. This CDR3 contains 15 residues. CDR1 is MNHEY, CDR2 SMNVEV, per germline (reference sequence). Trimming took 3 bases from V and 4 from J; bases not matched to a gene: 3. The CDR3 DNA reads as TGTGCCAGCAGTTTCGGGACAGGGGGCTTCTATGGCTACACCTTC. It translates to CASSFGTGGFYGYTF.

V gene TRBV2 combines with J gene TRBJ1-2; 9 positions match TRBD1. Looked up from germline, CDR1 is SNHLY and CDR2 is FYNNEI. CDR3 size: 16 residues. V shed 7 bases, J shed 0 bases, and the junction held 9 bases outside the gene matches. The CDR3: CASIRTGVISNYGYTF. Here the CDR3 DNA reads TGTGCCAGCATTAGGACAGGGGTGATTTCTAACTATGGCTACACCTTC.

V and J are TRBV28 and TRBJ1-5, with D perhaps matching TRBD1 (5 bases). The germline V gene encodes CDR1 MDHEN and CDR2 SYDVKM. Trimming removed 7 bases at V and 6 bases at J, with 25 bases between. The CDR3 extends over 17 amino acids. CDR3 sequence reads: CASTESGGLRAGQPQHF. Here the CDR3 DNA reads TGTGCCAGCACCGAGTCCGGGGGTCTAAGGGCGGGTCAGCCCCAGCATTTT.

The J gene is TRBJ2-1, the V gene TRBV11-3; 7 bases line up with TRBD1. Unmatched junction bases numbered 6, after V lost 3 bases and J lost 4 bases. CDR1 is SGHNT and CDR2 is YENEEA in the germline V gene. The length of the CDR3 is 15 residues. In DNA form, the CDR3 reads TGTGCCAGCAGCTTGGGGACAGCGTCATACAATGAGCAGTTCTTC. Protein: CASSLGTASYNEQFF.

This sequence joins TRBV30 and TRBJ1-6, with TRBD1 matching over 7 bases. V dropped 2 bases and J dropped 9; count of bases not matched to a gene: 13. The length of the CDR3 is 16 residues. Germline V lookup: CDR1 GTSNPN, CDR2 SVGIG (reference sequence). CDR3 nucleotides: TGTGCCTGGAGTTCCCCGACCGGGACAGCTAGTTCACCCCTCCACTTT. Amino acids: CAWSSPTGTASSPLHF.

This clone has a handful of counts. V and J are TRBV10-3 and TRBJ2-1, with 10 positions matching TRBD1. Germline trimming cut 3 bases from V and 5 bases from J; bases unmatched to any gene: 4. The CDR3 extends over 15 amino acids. The germline CDR1 and CDR2 sequences are ENHRY and SYGVKD. This CDR3 reads CAISEGTGVHNEQFF. CDR3 bases: TGTGCCATCAGTGAAGGGACAGGGGTCCACAATGAGCAGTTCTTC.

This chain links TRBV9 with TRBJ1-4; D not certain. V was shortened by 0 bases and J by 8 bases, with 14 bases between the two germline ends. CDR3 size: 15 residues. The germline gives CDR1 SGDLS, CDR2 YYNGEE. The DNA of the CDR3 is TGTGCCAGCAGCGTAGGGAGCGGGGAGGGCGAAAAACTGTTTTTT. Its translation is CASSVGSGEGEKLFF.

The J gene is TRBJ1-4, the V gene TRBV27; the match to TRBD1 covers 7 bases. The V segment lost 5 bases and the J segment 0 bases; nucleotides outside the gene matches: 6. The CDR3 extends over 16 amino acids. CDR1 and CDR2 from the germline V gene are MNHEY and SMNVEV (reference sequence). CDR3 in DNA: TGTGCCAGCAGTCAGGGGGACCCTGCAACTAATGAAAAACTGTTTTTT. Translation: CASSQGDPATNEKLFF.

The CDR3 sequence: CASSRQGWEAFF. The CDR3, as DNA: TGTGCCAGCAGTCGACAGGGTTGGGAAGCTTTCTTT. The rearrangement links TRBV7-9 to TRBJ1-1; 7 bases match TRBD1. V lost 6 bases and J lost 8; bases outside the gene matches: 6. The length of the CDR3 is 12 residues. Germline lookup yields CDR1 SEHNR and CDR2 FQNEAQ (reference sequence).

This chain joins TRBV27 and TRBJ1-1; 9 bases agree with TRBD1. Germline V CDR1 and CDR2: MNHEY, SMNVEV (reference sequence). The CDR3 loop spans 14 amino acids. The V segment lost 5 bases and the J segment 10 bases; nucleotides outside the gene matches: 11. DNA of the CDR3: TGTGCCAGCAGTCCATCCGGGACAGGGTGTGGAGCTTTCTTT. This encodes CASSPSGTGCGAFF.

This clone was observed a handful of times. This rearrangement joins TRBV5-4 to TRBJ2-4; a weak D match, TRBD2 (5 bases). Trimming removed 4 bases at V and 4 bases at J, with 15 bases between. Looked up from germline, CDR1 is SGHNT and CDR2 is YYREEE (reference sequence). This CDR3 has 15 amino acids. The CDR3, as DNA: TGTGCCAGCAGCGGAAGGACTCCGGGTAAAAACATTCAGTACTTC. It yields the protein CASSGRTPGKNIQYF.

V is TRBV4-3 and J is TRBJ1-6; tentatively, D is TRBD1 (5 bases). The CDR3 sequence is 19 residues long. Looked up from germline, CDR1 is LGHNA and CDR2 is YSLEER. The ends were cut back, 0 bases at V and 0 bases at J, with 15 bases in the middle. The CDR3 nucleotides read TGCGCCAGCAGCCAAGAGGCGGGGGGGACCCCCTCCTATAATTCACCCCTCCACTTT. Amino acids: CASSQEAGGTPSYNSPLHF.

The chain links TRBV19 to TRBJ1-2; 7 nucleotides agree with TRBD1. This CDR3 contains 15 residues. Germline loops: CDR1 LNHDA, CDR2 SQIVND (reference sequence). Unmatched junction bases numbered 11, after V lost 2 bases and J lost 8 bases. The CDR3 sequence: CASSIKRQGFYGYTF. The CDR3 nucleotides read TGTGCCAGTAGTATAAAGAGACAGGGTTTCTACGGCTACACCTTC.

The chain uses TRBV29-1 and TRBJ2-1, with a possible D match to TRBD1 (6 bases). Germline V CDR1 and CDR2: SQVTM, ANQGSEA. This CDR3 has 14 residues. V lost 4 bases, J lost 5 bases, and 15 bases lay in between. DNA of the CDR3: TGCAGCGTTGCTGACAGGAGGAGGAACAATGAGCAGTTCTTC. Its protein is CSVADRRRNNEQFF.

This clone was seen at least ten times. The rearrangement links TRBV5-1 to TRBJ2-3; D may be TRBD2 (5 bases). Trimming shortened V by 3 bases and J by 0 bases, and 11 bases separated the two germline ends. CDR1 is SGHRS and CDR2 is YFSETQ in the germline V gene. The CDR3 totals 15 residues. The CDR3 reads CASSWAGLSTDTQYF. CDR3 DNA: TGCGCCAGCAGCTGGGCGGGTTTAAGCACAGATACGCAGTATTTT.

The gene calls are TRBV7-2 and TRBJ2-1; 8 positions agree with TRBD1. With 3 bases clipped from V and 7 bases from J, the junction kept 2 bases outside the gene matches. CDR3 length equals 13 residues. The germline V gene encodes CDR1 SGHTA and CDR2 FQGNSA. This CDR3 is CASSFRQGNEQFF. The CDR3 nucleotides are TGTGCCAGCAGCTTCCGACAGGGGAATGAGCAGTTCTTC.

V is TRBV6-4 and J is TRBJ1-1; no firm D call. Trimming removed 0 bases from V and 1 base from J, with 3 bases in between. This CDR3 has 13 amino acids. Germline CDR1 and CDR2: MRHNA and SNTAGT. The CDR3 region is CASSDSANTEAFF. The CDR3 DNA is TGTGCCAGCAGTGACTCAGCGAACACTGAAGCTTTCTTT.

The rearrangement uses TRBV7-6 and TRBJ2-3; the D gene is possibly TRBD1 (7 bases). The V end was cut by 2 bases, the J end by 6 bases, with 18 bases between. The CDR3 runs to 16 residues. CDR1 SGHVS and CDR2 FNYEAQ come from the germline V gene. The CDR3 nucleotides read TGTGCCAGCAGCTTATTTCTTCAGGGGGGCTCGGATACGCAGTATTTT. It yields the protein CASSLFLQGGSDTQYF.

This clone has only one observation. The chain recombines TRBV6-1 with TRBJ2-5, with unresolved D. The germline V gene has CDR1 MNHNS and CDR2 SASEGT. With 6 bases removed from V and 5 bases from J, the gap between germline ends came to 16 bases. There are 14 residues in the CDR3. The CDR3 DNA reads as TGTGCCAGCAGAACTAACCCCCTCCCCGAGACCCAGTACTTC. Translated: CASRTNPLPETQYF.

The V and J genes are TRBV5-1 and TRBJ2-3, with 8 bases identical to TRBD2. The V and J ends lost 5 bases and 5 bases, in that order; junction bases with no gene match: 10. CDR1 is SGHRS and CDR2 is YFSETQ in the germline V gene. This CDR3 region has 15 residues. This CDR3 reads CASRSQSGGRDTQYF. Here the CDR3 DNA reads TGCGCCAGCAGATCCCAGAGCGGGGGACGAGATACGCAGTATTTT.

A few counts support this clone. CDR3 coding DNA: TGCGCCAGCAGCCCTATGACTAGCGGGGGGGCCCGCTCCTACGAGCAGTACTTC. This codes for CASSPMTSGGARSYEQYF. The J gene is TRBJ2-7, the V gene TRBV4-1; TRBD2 aligns across 14 bases. Germline values: CDR1 MGHRA, CDR2 YSYEKL. CDR3 length: 18 residues. V gave up 4 bases and J gave up 0 bases; unmatched junction bases: 8.